The 15 T cell receptor beta chains presented below share a single source sample, sequenced in a study of shared clonotypes between healthy human individuals. TCRdb's copy holds only in-frame clones and misses some; the assay was immunoSEQ multiplex PCR. The repertoire holds 2 million to 2.5 million clones, with roughly 90% as singletons. Sequenced material: naive CD4+ T cells from PBMCs. The subset here: CD45RA+ positively selected. These receptors were obtained from a man aged 18-30 years in good health. Some clones in this sample may be carry-over from other donors' samples.

The V and J genes are TRBV29-1 and TRBJ2-3; 12 nucleotides align to TRBD2. The germline CDR1 and CDR2 sequences are SQVTM and ANQGSEA. Unmatched junction bases numbered 9, after V lost 5 bases and J lost 0 bases. The CDR3 runs to 17 residues. CDR3 DNA sequence: TGCAGCGTTATGGGGCCCGGGACTAGCGGGAGCACAGATACGCAGTATTTT. Residues: CSVMGPGTSGSTDTQYF.

The V and J genes are TRBV6-1 and TRBJ1-5; D is unresolved. V lost 2 bases and J 1 base, leaving 9 bases between the germline ends. Germline-derived CDR1 and CDR2 are MNHNS and SASEGT. This CDR3 has 15 amino acids. The DNA for the CDR3 is TGTGCCAGCAGTGAAAAGGGCAGGAGCAATCAGCCCCAGCATTTT. Translating it yields CASSEKGRSNQPQHF.

This clone appeared once. V is TRBV4-2 and J is TRBJ2-7; 8 bases align to TRBD2. V dropped 3 bases and J dropped 2; count of bases not matched to a gene: 12. Germline V CDR1 and CDR2: LGHNA, YNFKEQ. The CDR3 covers 17 residues. In DNA form, the CDR3 reads TGTGCCAGCAGCCATGGGGGCACTAGCGGCCGTACCTACGAGCAGTACTTC. It yields the protein CASSHGGTSGRTYEQYF.

V and J are TRBV19 and TRBJ2-1; D gene unclear. The CDR3 spans 14 residues. The ends were cut back, 1 base at V and 8 bases at J, with 12 bases in the middle. From germline, CDR1 is LNHDA and CDR2 SQIVND (reference sequence). The CDR3 reads CASSIGRSLHEQFF. CDR3 coding DNA: TGTGCCAGTAGTATAGGACGTAGCTTACATGAGCAGTTCTTC.

A single count supports this clone. The chain links TRBV2 to TRBJ1-1; D might be TRBD1 (5 bases). V lost 7 bases, J lost 1 base, and 13 bases lay in between. This CDR3 spans 14 amino acids. Germline lookup yields CDR1 SNHLY and CDR2 FYNNEI. The CDR3 loop reads CASKMGRPNTEAFF. CDR3 nucleotides: TGTGCCAGCAAAATGGGACGGCCGAACACTGAAGCTTTCTTT.

The chain has TRBV18 and TRBJ1-2; perhaps TRBD1 as D (5 bases). This CDR3 region has 14 residues. V was clipped by 4 bases and J by 6 bases, with 15 bases between them. The V gene's germline CDR1 is KGHSH and CDR2 LQKENI. The CDR3 protein is CASSLYWDADGYTF. Here the CDR3 DNA reads TGTGCCAGCTCACTATACTGGGACGCCGATGGCTACACCTTC.

This rearrangement joins TRBV5-1 to TRBJ2-1; D might be TRBD1 (5 bases). The CDR3 is 12 residues long. V was clipped by 4 bases and J by 10 bases, with 12 bases between them. Germline CDR1 SGHRS, CDR2 YFSETQ. The CDR3 bases are TGCGCCAGCAGCGAAAGGGGCCCAGAGCAGTTCTTC. Translation gives CASSERGPEQFF.

The J gene is TRBJ2-1, the V gene TRBV27; a weak D match, TRBD2 (5 bases). The CDR3 runs to 15 residues. Germline V gene data show CDR1 as MNHEY and CDR2 as SMNVEV (reference sequence). With 6 bases removed from V and 9 bases from J, the gap between germline ends came to 21 bases. CDR3 coding DNA: TGTGCCAGCAGGAATACCGGGCCCTTAGGAGGTGAGCAGTTCTTC. Protein product: CASRNTGPLGGEQFF.

This sequence joins TRBV29-1 and TRBJ1-2; no clear D. V dropped 2 bases and J dropped 0 bases, with 10 bases sitting between them. The CDR3 has 14 amino acids. Germline lookup yields CDR1 SQVTM and CDR2 ANQGSEA. For the CDR3, the DNA is TGCAGCGTTGAACCTCAGTTAGCTAACTATGGCTACACCTTC. Its protein is CSVEPQLANYGYTF.

The chain has TRBV5-1 and TRBJ2-3; either TRBD1 or TRBD2 may supply D (6 bases each). The CDR3 covers 18 residues. Germline lookup yields CDR1 SGHRS and CDR2 YFSETQ. V dropped 9 bases and J dropped 4 bases, with 30 bases sitting between them. The CDR3 reads CATARQAGFPRGPDTQYF. The CDR3 DNA follows: TGCGCCACCGCCCGACAGGCAGGTTTCCCGCGGGGCCCAGATACGCAGTATTTT. The whole variable domain, filled in from reference TRBV5-1 and TRBJ2-3, reads KAGVTQTPRYLIKTRGQQVTLSCSPISGHRSVSWYQQTPGQGLQFLFEYFSETQRNKGNFPGRFSGRQFSNSRSEMNVSTLELGDSALYLCATARQAGFPRGPDTQYFGPGTRLTVL.

The chain joins TRBV9 to TRBJ2-1; D gene unclear. Trimming cost V 3 bases and J 0 bases, with 10 bases left between them. The germline V gene has CDR1 SGDLS and CDR2 YYNGEE. The CDR3 loop spans 15 amino acids. CDR3 region: CASSATAISYNEQFF. The DNA for the CDR3 is TGTGCCAGCAGCGCCACAGCGATCTCCTACAATGAGCAGTTCTTC.

This sequence joins TRBV4-2 and TRBJ2-5; 8 bases match TRBD1. Per the germline V gene, CDR1 is LGHNA and CDR2 is YNFKEQ. The CDR3 length is 16 residues. The V gene end was trimmed by 0 bases and the J gene end by 5 bases; junction bases not matched to a gene: 8. The CDR3 bases are TGTGCCAGCAGCCAAGACGCAGGACAGGGTTGGGAGACCCAGTACTTC. It is translated as CASSQDAGQGWETQYF.

The chain has TRBV28 and TRBJ2-7, with TRBD2 as a possible D gene (5 bases). Germline CDR1 MDHEN, CDR2 SYDVKM. The V gene lost 8 bases and the J gene lost 2 bases, with 13 bases spanning the gap. This CDR3 has 13 amino acids. The CDR3 sequence: CASHPEGTYEQYF. In DNA, the CDR3 is TGTGCCAGCCATCCCGAGGGAACCTACGAGCAGTACTTC.

The chain uses TRBV27 and TRBJ2-2; perhaps D is TRBD1 or TRBD2 (5 bases each). Germline V lookup: CDR1 MNHEY, CDR2 SMNVEV (reference sequence). The CDR3 is 15 residues long. Trimming left V 2 bases short and J 7 bases short, with 14 bases between. The CDR3 reads CASSLIDGTVGELFF. CDR3 DNA: TGTGCCAGCAGTTTAATTGACGGGACGGTCGGGGAGCTGTTTTTT.

The V call is TRBV7-3, the J call TRBJ1-1; TRBD1 aligns across 8 bases. The J segment lost 1 base and the V segment lost 6 bases, leaving 4 bases of the junction unmatched. Germline CDR1 SGHTA, CDR2 FQGTGA. The CDR3 extends over 14 amino acids. The CDR3 loop is CASRTGDQNTEAFF. CDR3 DNA sequence: TGTGCCAGCAGGACAGGGGACCAGAACACTGAAGCTTTCTTT.